This is a list of T cell receptor beta chains from one sample in a study of T-cell memory formation after mild COVID-19. MiXCR, applied by TCRdb to the 5' RACE reads, yields one record per CDR3 protein. The table includes approximately 450,000 distinct CDR3 sequences, 15% to 20% detected once. The sample taken for sequencing was PBMCs or a T cell subset sorted from them (not recorded which). Receptors were obtained from an adult woman who had mild COVID-19 (a few samples of this study predate the infection). Cell type and time point are not known. Each CDR3 is given with its conserved first and last residue. A D gene is named only where the DNA matches it firmly. Clone size appears in some rows only: once, few, many, or a class for an expanded clone.

TRBV7-6	TRBJ2-7	TRBD1	-	TGTGCCAGCCCCCCGGGACAGGGCTGCGAGCAGTACTTC	CASPPGQGCEQYF
TRBV30	TRBJ2-1	TRBD2	-	TGTGCCTGGAGCCGTTGGGGGGGTGAGCAGTTCTTC	CAWSRWGGEQFF
TRBV6-6	TRBJ2-1	TRBD2	-	TGTGCCAGCAGCCATACTAGCGGGATCGACAATGAGCAGTTCTTC	CASSHTSGIDNEQFF
TRBV12-3/TRBV12-4	TRBJ1-2	-	many	TGTGCCAGCAGTTTAGTCGCCGCGGGCAATTATGGCTACACCTTC	CASSLVAAGNYGYTF
TRBV9	TRBJ2-3	TRBD2	-	TGTGCCAGCAGCGCCGATCCCGGGAGGACAGATACGCAGTATTTT	CASSADPGRTDTQYF
TRBV4-1	TRBJ2-1	TRBD2	few	TGCGCCAGCAGCCAAGAATGGACTAGCGGGGGGGTCAATGAGCAGTTCTTC	CASSQEWTSGGVNEQFF
TRBV6-1	TRBJ2-1	-	-	TGTGCCAGCAGCGCCACGGGAGCTCTAAGAATCGATGAGCAGTTCTTC	CASSATGALRIDEQFF
TRBV20-1	TRBJ2-7	-	few	TGCAGTGCTAGGGGCGAGATGTCCTACTACGAGCAGTACTTC	CSARGEMSYYEQYF
TRBV21-1	TRBJ2-1	-	-	TGTGCCAGCAGCAAAGCGCGACAGCAGGGCAATGAGCAGTTCTTC	CASSKARQQGNEQFF
TRBV7-9	TRBJ2-6	-	few	TGTGCCAGCAGCAGTTTCGGCGTCCTGACTTTC	CASSSFGVLTF
TRBV5-1	TRBJ2-1	-	-	TGCGCCAGCAGCAGAGCGACGACCGGAAATGAGCAGTTCTTC	CASSRATTGNEQFF
TRBV6-1	TRBJ2-1	TRBD2	-	TGTGCCAGCAGTGAAGTAGGATCAGGGACTAGCGGTTTTGAGCAGTTCTTC	CASSEVGSGTSGFEQFF
TRBV5-5	TRBJ2-5	-	-	TGTGCCAGCAGCTTGGGGGGACAAAACCAAGAGACCCAGTACTTC	CASSLGGQNQETQYF
TRBV4-1	TRBJ2-2	-	few	TGCGCCAGCAGCCAAGGCCCCAGGGTTACCGGGGAGCTGTTTTTT	CASSQGPRVTGELFF
TRBV11-2	TRBJ2-3	-	many	TGTGCCAGCAGAAGACTAGGGATCTCCACAGATACGCAGTATTTT	CASRRLGISTDTQYF
TRBV15	TRBJ2-4	-	-	TGTGCCACCAGCAGTCTTACGCAAAACATTCAGTACTTC	CATSSLTQNIQYF
TRBV7-9	TRBJ1-1	TRBD1	-	TGTGCCAGCAGCGTGGACAGGGGGCGAAGTACTGAAGCTTTCTTT	CASSVDRGRSTEAFF
TRBV11-2	TRBJ2-2	TRBD1	-	TGTGCCAGCAGCTTACCAGGGGGCGCGTTGGGGGAGCTGTTTTTT	CASSLPGGALGELFF
TRBV3-1	TRBJ2-3	TRBD2	-	TGTGCCAGCAGCCAAGATCCGACTAGCGGGGGGTCCGACCGGGATACGCAGTATTTT	CASSQDPTSGGSDRDTQYF
TRBV5-1	TRBJ2-7	TRBD1	-	TGCGCCAGCAGCCCGGGACAGGACTGGCGTTACGAGCAGTACTTC	CASSPGQDWRYEQYF